These 26 T cell receptor beta chains were all obtained from the same sample, sequenced in a study of T cell responses to AZD1222 COVID-19 vaccine. Using immunoSEQ multiplex PCR, the repertoire was profiled, and TCRdb retains in-frame clones only, with some absent. This sample has roughly 25,000 clones, with 85% to 90% found just once. Sequenced here: peripheral blood, sampled 28 days after the second AZD1222 dose. These TCRs come from an adult who received the AZD1222 COVID-19 vaccine.

The J gene is TRBJ2-7, the V gene TRBV4-2, with 7 bases that match TRBD2. From germline, CDR1 is LGHNA and CDR2 YNFKEQ. The ends lost 0 bases at V and 2 bases at J; junction bases unmatched: 4. This CDR3 spans 15 amino acids. The CDR3 spells CASSQEASGPYEQYF. The CDR3 DNA reads as TGTGCCAGCAGCCAAGAGGCTAGCGGACCCTACGAGCAGTACTTC.

This clone turned up a few times. This chain uses TRBV15 with TRBJ2-1; TRBD2 aligns across 7 bases. V lost 1 base and J lost 0; bases outside the gene matches: 3. CDR3 size: 16 residues. The germline V gene encodes CDR1 LNHNV and CDR2 YYDKDF (reference sequence). CDR3 in amino acids: CATSRGLAASYNEQFF. In DNA, the CDR3 is TGTGCCACCAGCAGAGGGCTAGCGGCCTCCTACAATGAGCAGTTCTTC.

The chain employs TRBV5-4 and TRBJ1-5, with D uncertain. Germline CDR1 and CDR2: SGHNT and YYREEE (reference sequence). Trimming stripped 0 bases from V and 1 base from J, with 8 bases between. The length of the CDR3 is 15 residues. CDR3 amino acids: CASSLEPQSNQPQHF. CDR3 nucleotide sequence: TGTGCCAGCAGCTTGGAGCCACAGAGCAATCAGCCCCAGCATTTT.

The chain has TRBV5-1 and TRBJ1-4; no clear D. CDR1 is SGHRS, CDR2 YFSETQ, per germline. Trimming removed 4 bases from V and 0 bases from J, with 13 bases in between. CDR3 length: 16 amino acids. In nucleotides, the CDR3 is TGCGCCAGCAGCCTCCGACCGAGTGCAACTAATGAAAAACTGTTTTTT. Translation: CASSLRPSATNEKLFF.

The chain is built from TRBV27 and TRBJ1-1, with 7 bases aligning to TRBD1. Germline V gene data show CDR1 as MNHEY and CDR2 as SMNVEV (reference sequence). Losses at the gene ends were 6 bases for V and 5 bases for J; bases not matched to a gene: 15. The CDR3 covers 16 residues. CDR3 amino acids: CASSARQGPLWTEAFF. CDR3 coding DNA: TGTGCCAGCAGCGCCCGACAGGGCCCCCTGTGGACTGAAGCTTTCTTT.

The genes are TRBV9 and TRBJ2-6, with TRBD1 identical over 9 bases. V trimming: 3 bases; J trimming: 2 bases; junction bases outside the gene matches: 6. The CDR3 spans 17 residues. The germline CDR1 and CDR2 sequences are SGDLS and YYNGEE. This CDR3 is CASSASRTGAGANVLTF. The CDR3 DNA is TGTGCCAGCAGCGCTTCTAGGACAGGGGCTGGGGCCAACGTCCTGACTTTC.

This clone was seen only a few times. The rearrangement uses TRBV2 and TRBJ1-2; 11 bases fit TRBD1. CDR3 size: 15 residues. Germline V gene sequence: CDR1 SNHLY, CDR2 FYNNEI. V dropped 6 bases and J dropped 8; count of bases not matched to a gene: 11. CDR3 region: CASSVGQGGDVGYTF. In DNA form, the CDR3 reads TGTGCCAGCAGCGTGGGACAGGGGGGGGATGTAGGCTACACCTTC.

The chain combines TRBV6-2 or TRBV6-3 with TRBJ2-3; D uncertain. This CDR3 has 13 amino acids. The V end lost 2 bases, the J end lost 0 bases, and 3 bases lay between the germline ends. The V gene's germline CDR1 is MNHEY and CDR2 SVGEGT. The CDR3 region is CASSYTSTDTQYF. The CDR3 region has the DNA TGTGCCAGCAGTTACACTAGCACAGATACGCAGTATTTT.

As DNA, the CDR3 is TGTGCCAGCAGCCATGGTACGGGTGAGCAGTTCTTC. Translated, it gives CASSHGTGEQFF. The chain has TRBV3-1 (or the pseudogene TRBV3-2) and TRBJ2-1; no clear D gene. The V end lost 3 bases, the J end lost 9 bases, and 9 bases lay between the germline ends. The CDR3 is 12 amino acids. In germline, CDR1 is LGHDT, CDR2 YNNKEL (reference sequence).

CDR3 residues: CASSQTLLTGSSGDTQYF. The CDR3 DNA reads TGTGCCAGCAGTCAAACTTTATTAACAGGGAGCTCCGGCGATACGCAGTATTTT. The chain links TRBV6-6 to TRBJ2-3; perhaps TRBD1 as D (6 bases). Deletions cut 5 bases from V and 6 bases from J, with 27 bases between. Per the germline V gene, CDR1 is MNHNY and CDR2 is SVGAGI (reference sequence). The CDR3 runs 18 residues.

The rearrangement joins TRBV14 to TRBJ2-7; TRBD2 matches 8 bases. Germline CDR1 and CDR2: SGHDN and FVKESK. V gave up 0 bases and J gave up 9 bases; unmatched junction bases: 16. This CDR3 is 17 amino acids long. DNA of the CDR3: TGTGCCAGCAGCCAAGATTTAGGGGGACTAGATCCATTCGGGCAGTACTTC. Its translation: CASSQDLGGLDPFGQYF.

The chain links TRBV7-2 to TRBJ2-3; tentative D call: TRBD1 (6 bases). V dropped 6 bases and J dropped 4 bases, with 14 bases sitting between them. From germline, CDR1 is SGHTA and CDR2 FQGNSA. CDR3 size: 14 residues. In DNA form, the CDR3 reads TGTGCCAGCAGACCATCAGAGGGGGCAGATACGCAGTATTTT. Its translation: CASRPSEGADTQYF.

The V and J genes are TRBV5-1 and TRBJ2-5, with D possibly being TRBD1 (5 bases). V dropped 0 bases and J dropped 5 bases, with 11 bases sitting between them. The germline CDR1 and CDR2 sequences are SGHRS and YFSETQ. The CDR3 has 14 residues. Here the CDR3 DNA reads TGCGCCAGCAGCTTGGGGTTTCAGGGCGAGACCCAGTACTTC. Its protein product is CASSLGFQGETQYF.

This rearrangement joins TRBV4-1 to TRBJ1-5, with D possibly being TRBD1 (6 bases). This CDR3 is built from 16 residues. Trimming stripped 4 bases from V and 4 bases from J, with 17 bases between. The germline CDR1 and CDR2 sequences are MGHRA and YSYEKL. The DNA for the CDR3 is TGCGCCAGCAGCCCCTTCACAGGGCTATCAAATCAGCCCCAGCATTTT. It encodes CASSPFTGLSNQPQHF.

The chain has TRBV30 and TRBJ2-7, with D hard to call. V dropped 0 bases and J dropped 0 bases, with 6 bases sitting between them. CDR1 GTSNPN and CDR2 SVGIG come from the germline V gene (reference sequence). CDR3 length: 13 residues. CDR3 sequence: CAWSVASSYEQYF. The DNA for the CDR3 is TGTGCCTGGAGTGTAGCCAGCTCCTACGAGCAGTACTTC. Together with reference TRBV30 and TRBJ2-7, the CDR3 gives the full variable domain: SQTIHQWPATLVQPVGSPLSLECTVEGTSNPNLYWYRQAAGRGLQLLFYSVGIGQISSEVPQNLSASRPQDRQFILSSKKLLLSDSGFYLCAWSVASSYEQYFGPGTRLTVT.

This clone appeared a single time. The chain combines TRBV27 with TRBJ1-2; 10 bases are shared with TRBD1. From germline, CDR1 is MNHEY and CDR2 SMNVEV (reference sequence). V lost 4 bases to trimming and J lost 5 bases; unmatched junction nucleotides: 4. The CDR3 is made up of 14 amino acids. As DNA, the CDR3 is TGTGCCAGCAGTTCTTGGACAGGGGGGTATGGCTACACCTTC. It encodes CASSSWTGGYGYTF.

This clone was found once. The chain combines TRBV29-1 with TRBJ1-1; 7 nucleotides line up with TRBD1. The germline V gene has CDR1 SQVTM and CDR2 ANQGSEA. Trimming cost V 4 bases and J 5 bases; bases outside gene matches: 7. The CDR3 is 13 amino acids. This CDR3 is CSVVGDRGTEAFF. The CDR3, as DNA: TGCAGCGTTGTAGGGGACAGAGGGACTGAAGCTTTCTTT.

The rearrangement uses TRBV5-1 and TRBJ2-7; TRBD2 agrees at 7 bases. V was pared by 4 bases and J by 5 bases, with 18 bases of the junction left unmatched. In germline, CDR1 is SGHRS, CDR2 YFSETQ. This CDR3 has 17 residues. The chain's CDR3 is CASSGIPGERGGNEQYF. Here the CDR3 DNA reads TGCGCCAGCAGCGGCATTCCAGGCGAGCGGGGAGGTAACGAGCAGTACTTC.

The V and J genes are TRBV6-1 and TRBJ1-3; tentatively, D is TRBD1 (5 bases). The CDR3 contains 17 residues. Germline assignment: CDR1 MNHNS and CDR2 SASEGT. The V and J ends lost 4 bases and 0 bases respectively, with 16 bases between them. CDR3 amino acids: CASSGMTVFTSGNTIYF. CDR3 nucleotide sequence: TGTGCCAGCAGTGGAATGACAGTCTTTACCTCTGGAAACACCATATATTTT.

The chain recombines TRBV6-2 or TRBV6-3 with TRBJ1-5; no clear D gene. The V and J ends lost 2 bases and 6 bases respectively, with 8 bases between them. The germline V gene encodes CDR1 MNHEY and CDR2 SVGEGT. The CDR3 is made up of 13 amino acids. In nucleotides, the CDR3 is TGTGCCAGCAGTTACCGGCCTGGTCAGCCCCAGCATTTT. Residues: CASSYRPGQPQHF.

The chain joins TRBV10-1 to TRBJ1-5, with a tentative D call TRBD1 (5 bases). Germline V CDR1 and CDR2: WNHNN, SYGVQD (reference sequence). V lost 2 bases to trimming and J lost 0 bases, with 14 bases between them. The CDR3 runs 17 residues. CDR3 bases: TGCGCCAGCAGTGAGAAGGGACCCTCTTATAGCAATCAGCCCCAGCATTTT. Its protein product is CASSEKGPSYSNQPQHF.

V usage is TRBV2 and J usage is TRBJ2-2; 9 nucleotides align to TRBD1. Germline CDR1 reads SNHLY; CDR2 reads FYNNEI. The CDR3 runs 14 residues. The V gene end was trimmed by 6 bases and the J gene end by 4 bases; junction bases not matched to a gene: 3. For the CDR3, the DNA is TGTGCCAGCAGACAGGGGGCGGGCACCGGGGAGCTGTTTTTT. Residues: CASRQGAGTGELFF. Together with reference TRBV2 and TRBJ2-2, the CDR3 gives the full variable domain: EPEVTQTPSHQVTQMGQEVILRCVPISNHLYFYWYRQILGQKVEFLVSFYNNEISEKSEIFDDQFSVERPDGSNFTLKIRSTKLEDSAMYFCASRQGAGTGELFFGEGSRLTVL.

The chain combines TRBV19 with TRBJ1-5; no definite D call. This CDR3 contains 13 residues. V lost 4 bases to trimming and J lost 6 bases, with 10 bases between them. Germline V gene data show CDR1 as LNHDA and CDR2 as SQIVND (reference sequence). The CDR3: CASSKTVLQPQHF. CDR3 DNA sequence: TGTGCCAGTAGTAAGACGGTGCTTCAGCCCCAGCATTTT.

V usage is TRBV3-1 (or the pseudogene TRBV3-2) and J usage is TRBJ2-7, with D possibly being TRBD1 (5 bases). The CDR3 has 13 residues. V was pared by 4 bases and J by 13 bases, with 20 bases between. CDR1 LGHDT and CDR2 YNNKEL come from the germline V gene (reference sequence). In nucleotides, the CDR3 is TGTGCCAGCAGCCTACAATCGGGCAGGGCTTCATACTTC. This sequence encodes CASSLQSGRASYF.

This sequence joins TRBV7-2 and TRBJ2-1, with unresolved D. The CDR3 consists of 14 residues. Trimming pared 5 bases from V and 0 bases from J, leaving 8 bases between. CDR1 SGHTA and CDR2 FQGNSA come from the germline V gene. The CDR3 protein is CASSPDPSYNEQFF. The CDR3 bases are TGTGCCAGCAGCCCCGACCCCTCCTACAATGAGCAGTTCTTC.

The rearrangement uses TRBV28 and TRBJ2-5, with 8 bases fitting TRBD1. V lost 4 bases, J lost 4 bases, and 8 bases stayed unmatched. Looked up from germline, CDR1 is MDHEN and CDR2 is SYDVKM. This CDR3 is built from 15 residues. This chain's CDR3 is CASSSAITGGETQYF. CDR3 bases: TGTGCCAGCAGTTCCGCGATAACAGGGGGAGAGACCCAGTACTTC.